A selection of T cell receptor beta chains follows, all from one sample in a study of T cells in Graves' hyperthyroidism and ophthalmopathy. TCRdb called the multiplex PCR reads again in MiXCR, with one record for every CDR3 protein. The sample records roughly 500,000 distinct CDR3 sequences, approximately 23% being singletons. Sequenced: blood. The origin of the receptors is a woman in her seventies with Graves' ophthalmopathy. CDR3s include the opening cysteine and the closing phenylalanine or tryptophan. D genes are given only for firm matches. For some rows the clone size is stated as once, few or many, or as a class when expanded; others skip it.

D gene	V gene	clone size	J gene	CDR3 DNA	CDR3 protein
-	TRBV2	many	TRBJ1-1	TGTGCCAGCAGCAGAGGTGGTGAAGCTTTCTTT	CASSRGGEAFF
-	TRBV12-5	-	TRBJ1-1	TGTGCTAGTGGTTTGTTTGGGTTGAACGGGACTGAAGCTTTCTTT	CASGLFGLNGTEAFF
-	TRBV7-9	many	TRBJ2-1	TGTGCCAGCAGCTTACGCCCCTCGGGGGTCAGGTTCAATGAGCAGTTCTTC	CASSLRPSGVRFNEQFF
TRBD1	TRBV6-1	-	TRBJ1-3	TGTGCCAGCAGTCGGTGGACAGGGGCTGGAAACACCATATATTTT	CASSRWTGAGNTIYF
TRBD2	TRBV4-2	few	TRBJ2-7	TGTGCCAGCAGCCAAACCACTAGCGGTTCAGGATCCTACGAGCAGTACTTC	CASSQTTSGSGSYEQYF
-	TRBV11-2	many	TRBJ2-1	TGTGCCAGCAGCTCCTACCAGGGGAATGAGCAGTTCTTC	CASSSYQGNEQFF
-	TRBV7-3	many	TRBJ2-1	TGTGCCAGCAGCTTATCATGGGGGCTAGGGAATGAGCAGTTCTTC	CASSLSWGLGNEQFF
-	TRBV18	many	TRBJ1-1	TGTGCCAGCTCACCCTCTCACGGCACTGAAGCTTTCTTT	CASSPSHGTEAFF
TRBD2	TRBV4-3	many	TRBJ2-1	TGCGCCAGCAGCTCGCTCGGACTAGCGTCTTACAATGAGCAGTTCTTC	CASSSLGLASYNEQFF
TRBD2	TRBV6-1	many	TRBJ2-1	TGTGCCAGCAGTCAGTCTAGCGGGCCTGTTTCCTACAATGAGCAGTTCTTC	CASSQSSGPVSYNEQFF
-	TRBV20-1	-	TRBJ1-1	TGCAGCGGAGCCCGTCGCGAAGCTTTCTTT	CSGARREAFF
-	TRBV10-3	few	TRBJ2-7	TGTGCCATCAGTGAGCAGAGCTCCTACGAGCAGTACTTC	CAISEQSSYEQYF
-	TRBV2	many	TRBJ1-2	TGTGCCAGCAGAGACCGGGCCCGGGCTGGCTACACCTTC	CASRDRARAGYTF
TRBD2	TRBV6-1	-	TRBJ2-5	TGTGCCAGCAGTGAAGCGGAGCGGGAGGGAGAAGAGACCCAGTACTTC	CASSEAEREGEETQYF
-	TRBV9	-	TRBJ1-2	TGTGCCAGCAGCCCCAACACCTTCTATGGCTACACCTTC	CASSPNTFYGYTF
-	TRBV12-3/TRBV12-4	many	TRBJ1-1	TGTGCCAGCAGTGCAGATATGGGGGGCACTGAAGCTTTCTTT	CASSADMGGTEAFF
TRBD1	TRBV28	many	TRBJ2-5	TGTGCCAGCAGTTTTCTAGACAGGGCTAAGACCCAGTACTTC	CASSFLDRAKTQYF
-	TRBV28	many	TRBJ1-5	TGTGCCAGCAGAAGACTAACGCCGGGGGGCAATCAGCCCCAGCATTTT	CASRRLTPGGNQPQHF
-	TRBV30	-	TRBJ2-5	TGTGCCTGGAGTGTGACGGGGGTGGAGACCCAGTACTTC	CAWSVTGVETQYF
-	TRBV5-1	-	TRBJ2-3	TGCGCCAGCAGCTTGGCAGACAGCACAGATACGCAGTATTTT	CASSLADSTDTQYF
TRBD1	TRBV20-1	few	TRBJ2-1	TGCAGTGCTAGAAAGGCACAGGGGGGAAATGAGCAGTTCTTC	CSARKAQGGNEQFF
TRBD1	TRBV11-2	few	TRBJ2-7	TGTGCCAGCAGCTTAGGTTCAGGGGGCTACGAGCAGTACTTC	CASSLGSGGYEQYF
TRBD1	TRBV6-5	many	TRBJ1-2	TGTGCCAGCAGTTATGGGACAGGAGACTATGGCTACACCTTC	CASSYGTGDYGYTF
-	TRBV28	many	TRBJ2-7	TGTGCCAGCAGTTCGGGGGGAAACAGGGGGTACCACGAGCAGTACTTC	CASSSGGNRGYHEQYF
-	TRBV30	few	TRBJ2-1	TGTGCCTGGAGTGTAAACAGCTACAATGAGCAGTTCTTC	CAWSVNSYNEQFF
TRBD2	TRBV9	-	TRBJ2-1	TGTGCCAGCAACCAAGGACTAGCGGGAGGGCAGGGTGAGCAGTTCTTC	CASNQGLAGGQGEQFF
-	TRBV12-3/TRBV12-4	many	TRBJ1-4	TGTGCCAGCAGTCAAAGGGCAACTAATGAAAAACTGTTTTTT	CASSQRATNEKLFF
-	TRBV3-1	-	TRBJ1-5	TGTGCCAGCAGCCAAGCCGGGACATACGGGGGTCAGCCCCAGCATTTT	CASSQAGTYGGQPQHF
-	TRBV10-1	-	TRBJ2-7	TGCGCCATGCGGGATCCCTACGAGCAGTACTTC	CAMRDPYEQYF
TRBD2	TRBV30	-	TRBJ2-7	TGTGCCTGGAGTGGGACAAGGACTAGCTCTTCCTACGAGCAGTACTTC	CAWSGTRTSSSYEQYF
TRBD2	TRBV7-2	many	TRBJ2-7	TGTGCCAGCAGCGGGACTAGCGGTCCCTACGAGCAGTACTTC	CASSGTSGPYEQYF
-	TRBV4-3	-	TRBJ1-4	TGCGCCAGCAGCCAAGAAAGGGGCGGCTTTGCAACTAATGAAAAACTGTTTTTT	CASSQERGGFATNEKLFF
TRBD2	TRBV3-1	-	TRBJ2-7	TGTGCCAGCGGCAGGACTAGCGGGAGACTCGAGCAGTACTTC	CASGRTSGRLEQYF
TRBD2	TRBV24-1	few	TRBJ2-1	TGTGCCACCAGAGGAGCGGGAGAAGGGAATGAGCAGTTCTTC	CATRGAGEGNEQFF
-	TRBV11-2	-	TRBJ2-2	TGTGCCAGCTGCCCCCCCGGATCCCTTGCAGGGGAGCTGTTTTTT	CASCPPGSLAGELFF
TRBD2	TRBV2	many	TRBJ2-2	TGTGCCAGCAGTGAAGGGACTAGCGGGAGGTCCGGGGAGCTGTTTTTT	CASSEGTSGRSGELFF
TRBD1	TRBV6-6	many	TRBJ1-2	TGTGCCAGCAGTTACCGGAAACGGGACAGTTCCTATGGCTACACCTTC	CASSYRKRDSSYGYTF
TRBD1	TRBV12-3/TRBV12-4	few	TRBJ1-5	TGTGCCAGCAGGCCCGGGACAGGGGGCGGTCAGCCCCAGCATTTT	CASRPGTGGGQPQHF
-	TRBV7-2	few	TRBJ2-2	TGTGCCAGCAGGTGGACGTCGGACACCGGGGAGCTGTTTTTT	CASRWTSDTGELFF
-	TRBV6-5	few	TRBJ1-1	TGTGCCAGCAGTTACGCTCCCTGGACTGAAGCTTTCTTT	CASSYAPWTEAFF
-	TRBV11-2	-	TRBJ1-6	TGTGCCAGCAGCTTGGGACACCTATATAATTCACCCCTCCACTTT	CASSLGHLYNSPLHF
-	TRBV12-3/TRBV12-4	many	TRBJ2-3	TGTGCCAGCAGTTTTCCCCAGCGGGCGGAGGATACGCAGTATTTT	CASSFPQRAEDTQYF
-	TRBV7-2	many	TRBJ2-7	TGTGCCAGCAGCCCCGGACAGAGATCCTACGAGCAGTACTTC	CASSPGQRSYEQYF
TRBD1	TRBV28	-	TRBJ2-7	TGTGCCAGCACCACCTGGACAGGGAAGGGCGAGCAGTACTTC	CASTTWTGKGEQYF
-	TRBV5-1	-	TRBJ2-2	TGCGCCACCCAGACCGGGGCCGGAACCGGGGAGCTGTTTTTT	CATQTGAGTGELFF
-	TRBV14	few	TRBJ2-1	TGTGCCAGCAGCCAAGAAGTCAGGTTCGGGGATGAGCAGTTCTTC	CASSQEVRFGDEQFF
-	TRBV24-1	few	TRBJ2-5	TGTGCCACCAGTTCCCCGGGAGTACATGAGACCCAGTACTTC	CATSSPGVHETQYF
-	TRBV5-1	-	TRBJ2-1	TGCGCCAGCAGCTTGGACTGGAATGAGCAGTTCTTC	CASSLDWNEQFF
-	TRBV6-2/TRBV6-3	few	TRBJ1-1	TGTGCCAGCAGTCGCTGGGGAAACACTGAAGCTTTCTTT	CASSRWGNTEAFF
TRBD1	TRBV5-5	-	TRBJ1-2	TGTGCCAGCAGCTTGGGGGACAGCAACTATGGCTACACCTTC	CASSLGDSNYGYTF
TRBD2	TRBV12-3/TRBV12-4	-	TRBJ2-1	TGTGCCAGCAATACCGGGACTAGCGGGGGGGGCCTGGGGGAGCAGTTCTTC	CASNTGTSGGGLGEQFF
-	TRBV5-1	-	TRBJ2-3	TGCGCCAGCAGACTCCCCTCGGCTGGGCTGACAGATACGCAGTATTTT	CASRLPSAGLTDTQYF
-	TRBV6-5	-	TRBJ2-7	TGTGCCAGCATGCGAAGTCTAGGGAAGGGAAACTACGAGCAGTACTTC	CASMRSLGKGNYEQYF
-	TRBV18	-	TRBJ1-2	TGTGCCAGCTCACCAGCGGAAGGCTATGGCTACACCTTC	CASSPAEGYGYTF
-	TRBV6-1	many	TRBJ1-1	TGTGCCAGCACCATCGGGACCGAAGCTTTCTTT	CASTIGTEAFF
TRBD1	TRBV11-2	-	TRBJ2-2	TGTGCCAGCAGGCTGGCAGGGGGCTTCACCGGGGAGCTGCTTTTT	CASRLAGGFTGELLF
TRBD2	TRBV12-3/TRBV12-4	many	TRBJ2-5	TGTGCCAGCAGTTCCCTTCCTAGCGGGACCCAAGAGACCCAGTACTTC	CASSSLPSGTQETQYF